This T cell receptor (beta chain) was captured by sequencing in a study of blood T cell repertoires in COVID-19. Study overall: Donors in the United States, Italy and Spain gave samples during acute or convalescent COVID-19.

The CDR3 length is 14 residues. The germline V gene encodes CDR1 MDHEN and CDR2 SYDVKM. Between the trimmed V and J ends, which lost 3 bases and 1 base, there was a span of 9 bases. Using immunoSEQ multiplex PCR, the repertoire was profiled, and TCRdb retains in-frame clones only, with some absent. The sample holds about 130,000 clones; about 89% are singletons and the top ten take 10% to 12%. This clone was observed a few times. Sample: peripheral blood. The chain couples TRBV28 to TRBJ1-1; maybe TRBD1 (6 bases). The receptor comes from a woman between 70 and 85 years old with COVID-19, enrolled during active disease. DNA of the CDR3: TGTGCCAGCAGTTTGGGAGGGGGGAACACTGAAGCTTTCTTT. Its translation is CASSLGGGNTEAFF.